This T cell receptor beta chain was recorded in a study of CD8+ T cells in alopecia areata. Looking at the study overall: A regimen of oral tofacitinib, 5 to 10 mg twice daily, was given to treated patients. Study-wide results and limits: For lesional scalp, especially alopecia totalis/universalis, clonality was higher than in normal scalp.

In the case of this clone: Its specificity is unknown.

Alopecia areata patients had lesional scalp punch biopsies and peripheral blood taken from them. The length of the CDR3 is 14 residues. The junction had 6 bases not matched to a gene; V was cut back by 6 bases and J by 8 bases. CDR1 is MNHEY and CDR2 is SVGAGI in the germline V gene. RNA was isolated and reverse transcribed to cDNA, the sequencing template. TCRdb keeps only in-frame clones here, not all; method: immunoSEQ multiplex PCR. The table includes 220,000 or so clones, 57% detected once. The clonotype comes from a human donor with alopecia areata. Sequenced material: CD4+ T cells sorted from blood, taken at week 0. The chain carries TRBV6-5 and TRBJ1-6; 8 bases are a match to TRBD1. CDR3 in amino acids: CASRPDRGYSPLHF. In DNA, the CDR3 is TGTGCCAGCAGGCCCGACAGGGGATATTCACCCCTCCACTTT.